A single TCR beta chain is shown here with its context. Its cognate antigen is unknown. Germline CDR1 reads SGDLS; CDR2 reads YYNGEE. The CDR3 is 12 residues long. After removal of 4 bases from V and 8 bases from J, the junction contained 0 bases not matched to a gene. Donors were nominally healthy when sampled, though unrecorded immune exposures were likely. This sample was included in a study of cytomegalovirus exposure and HLA in healthy donors. Study observations and caveats: Evidence from a later analysis indicated that most CMV-associated TCR beta chains looked HLA-restricted. Roughly even sequencing depth across donors was the assumption behind the presence/absence analyses. Later analysis found that TCR beta chains associated with HLA were more clonally expanded than other, equally common chains.

PCR amplification relied on 60 Vbeta primers (plus 13 Jbeta primers). The method was immunoSEQ multiplex PCR; TCRdb's version includes in-frame clones alone and lacks a portion of them. The sample consists of some 140,000 clones, approximately 90% of them appearing once. The sequenced material came from PBMCs. The J gene is TRBJ2-1, the V gene TRBV9; TRBD2 matches 10 bases. This clonotype originated in a woman aged 25 to 45 in good health and CMV-seronegative. The CDR3 region is CASSLAGDEQFF. CDR3 sequence (DNA): TGTGCCAGCAGCCTAGCGGGAGATGAGCAGTTCTTC.